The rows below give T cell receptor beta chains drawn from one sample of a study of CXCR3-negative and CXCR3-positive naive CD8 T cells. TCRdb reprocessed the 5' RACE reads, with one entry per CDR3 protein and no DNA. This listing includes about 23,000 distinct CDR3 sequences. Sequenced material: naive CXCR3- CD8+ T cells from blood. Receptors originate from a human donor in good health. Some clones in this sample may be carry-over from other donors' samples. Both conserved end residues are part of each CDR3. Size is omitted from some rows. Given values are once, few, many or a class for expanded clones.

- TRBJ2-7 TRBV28 CASSLFTSGGFHEQYF
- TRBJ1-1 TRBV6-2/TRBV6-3 CASSPQGKHTEAFF
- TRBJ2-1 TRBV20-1 CSAREARNEQFF
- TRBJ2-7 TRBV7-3 CASSPGLAGGFLEYEQYF
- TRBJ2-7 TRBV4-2 CASSQGEGVYEQYF
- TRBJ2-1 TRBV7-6 CASSLFTSEQFF
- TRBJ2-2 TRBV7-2 CASSLMVGPGELFF
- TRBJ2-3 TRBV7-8 CASSLARDGSSTDTQYF
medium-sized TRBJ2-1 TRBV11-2 CASSLVGNDEQFF
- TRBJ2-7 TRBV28 CASSPGQDSYEQYF
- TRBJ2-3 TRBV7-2 CASSLGLLAVTDTQYF
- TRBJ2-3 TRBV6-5 CASSYRGFYVNTQYF
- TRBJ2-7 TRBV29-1 CSVVQGVNYEQYF
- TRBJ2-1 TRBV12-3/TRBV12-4 CASSFNLADEQFF
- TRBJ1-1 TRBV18 CASSPQGREAFF
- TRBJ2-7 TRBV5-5 CASSFGQGPYEQYF
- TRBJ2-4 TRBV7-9 CASSRGVGVRQYENIQYF
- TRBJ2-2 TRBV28 CASSLRDYFPGELFF
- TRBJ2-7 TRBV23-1 CASSLQNKGQGDFNEQYF
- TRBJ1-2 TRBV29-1 CSVEFSRGNYGYTF
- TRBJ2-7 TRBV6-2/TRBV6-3 CASSYIASYEQYF
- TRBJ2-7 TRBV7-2 CASSLGRGGASYEQYF
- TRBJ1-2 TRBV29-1 CSVYRGNGYTF
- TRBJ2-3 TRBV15 CATSRDAGETDTQYF
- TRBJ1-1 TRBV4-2 CASSQDRGAMVTEAFF
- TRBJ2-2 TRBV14 CASSQDPQGPFTGELFF